Listed below are T cell receptor beta chains from one sample, sequenced in a study of blood T cells in healthy people across ages. TCRdb recomputed calls from the 5' RACE reads with MiXCR, one row per CDR3 protein. The sample gives over 550,000 distinct CDR3 sequences, approximately 30% of which show up once; 15% to 18% is in the top ten. Sequences were obtained from blood. The source is a woman older than 75 in good health. Both conserved end residues are part of each CDR3. The order of the fields is CDR3 length, V gene, clone size, J gene, D gene, CDR3 DNA, CDR3 protein. The D gene is left open where the match is weak. Only some rows state a clone size, as once, few, many or a class for expanded clones.

cdr3_length: 17
v_call: TRBV9
clone_size: many
j_call: TRBJ2-3
d_call: TRBD1
cdr3_nt: TGTGCCAGCAGCAAGGTGGCGACAGGGGACTTCACAGATACGCAGTATTTT
cdr3_aa: CASSKVATGDFTDTQYF

cdr3_length: 14
v_call: TRBV2
clone_size: NA
j_call: TRBJ1-5
d_call: NA
cdr3_nt: TGTGCCAGCAGTGAAGCTAGGGTAGAACAGCCCCAGCATTTT
cdr3_aa: CASSEARVEQPQHF

cdr3_length: 14
v_call: TRBV5-1
clone_size: few
j_call: TRBJ2-2
d_call: NA
cdr3_nt: TGCGCCAGCAGCGTACAGGGTTACACCGGGGAGCTGTTTTTT
cdr3_aa: CASSVQGYTGELFF

cdr3_length: 13
v_call: TRBV14
clone_size: NA
j_call: TRBJ1-1
d_call: NA
cdr3_nt: TGTGCCAGCAGCCAGGGAACACGCACTGAAGCTTTCTTT
cdr3_aa: CASSQGTRTEAFF

cdr3_length: 14
v_call: TRBV5-1
clone_size: NA
j_call: TRBJ1-1
d_call: NA
cdr3_nt: TGCGCCAGCAGTGGAGGAGGGAAGGACACTGAAGCTTTCTTT
cdr3_aa: CASSGGGKDTEAFF

cdr3_length: 13
v_call: TRBV7-9
clone_size: many
j_call: TRBJ2-5
d_call: NA
cdr3_nt: TGTGCCAGCGGATGGGAGACGGCGACGGAGAGGTACTTC
cdr3_aa: CASGWETATERYF

cdr3_length: 16
v_call: TRBV5-1
clone_size: NA
j_call: TRBJ1-1
d_call: TRBD1
cdr3_nt: TGCGCCAGCAGCCCGAACAGGGGGCAGGGAATCACTGAAGCTTTCTTT
cdr3_aa: CASSPNRGQGITEAFF

cdr3_length: 12
v_call: TRBV19
clone_size: NA
j_call: TRBJ1-5
d_call: NA
cdr3_nt: TGTGCCAGTAGTATTGGGACGGAGCCCCAGCATTTT
cdr3_aa: CASSIGTEPQHF

cdr3_length: 13
v_call: TRBV3-1
clone_size: NA
j_call: TRBJ2-1
d_call: NA
cdr3_nt: TGTGCCAGCAGCACCTCGACATCCCGCGAGCAGTTCTTC
cdr3_aa: CASSTSTSREQFF

cdr3_length: 16
v_call: TRBV30
clone_size: NA
j_call: TRBJ2-6
d_call: NA
cdr3_nt: TGTGCCTGGAGGGCCCAATGCAGCTCTGGGGCCAACGTCCCGACTTTC
cdr3_aa: CAWRAQCSSGANVPTF

cdr3_length: 13
v_call: TRBV5-1
clone_size: many
j_call: TRBJ1-1
d_call: NA
cdr3_nt: TGCGCCAGCAGAAATCCCGGGAACACTGAAGCTTTCTTT
cdr3_aa: CASRNPGNTEAFF

cdr3_length: 14
v_call: TRBV24-1
clone_size: once
j_call: TRBJ2-3
d_call: NA
cdr3_nt: TGTGCCACCAGGGAGGGCGGGGGCACAGATACGCAGTATTTT
cdr3_aa: CATREGGGTDTQYF

cdr3_length: 14
v_call: TRBV30
clone_size: few
j_call: TRBJ1-5
d_call: NA
cdr3_nt: TGTGCCTGGAGTGTCGGGGGGGAGGGGCAGCCCCAGCATTTT
cdr3_aa: CAWSVGGEGQPQHF

cdr3_length: 15
v_call: TRBV12-3/TRBV12-4
clone_size: many
j_call: TRBJ2-1
d_call: NA
cdr3_nt: TGTGCCAGCAGTTTGGGCGGGTCCCCCTACAATGAGCAGTTCTTC
cdr3_aa: CASSLGGSPYNEQFF

cdr3_length: 14
v_call: TRBV7-3
clone_size: NA
j_call: TRBJ1-1
d_call: NA
cdr3_nt: TGTGCCAGCAGCTTAGAGGGGTCGAACACTGAAGCTTTCTTT
cdr3_aa: CASSLEGSNTEAFF

cdr3_length: 16
v_call: TRBV6-1
clone_size: NA
j_call: TRBJ2-7
d_call: NA
cdr3_nt: TGTGCCAGCACCCGGAAACAGGGAAGGGGCTCCTACGAGCAGTACTTC
cdr3_aa: CASTRKQGRGSYEQYF

cdr3_length: 17
v_call: TRBV7-2
clone_size: NA
j_call: TRBJ2-1
d_call: NA
cdr3_nt: TGTGCCAGCAGAGCCACGCGGACAGAGGGCAACTACAATGAGCAGTTCTTC
cdr3_aa: CASRATRTEGNYNEQFF

cdr3_length: 15
v_call: TRBV28
clone_size: few
j_call: TRBJ2-7
d_call: TRBD1
cdr3_nt: TGTACCAGCAGCCCACTGGGACAGGGGTCCCACGAGCAGTACTTC
cdr3_aa: CTSSPLGQGSHEQYF

cdr3_length: 18
v_call: TRBV2
clone_size: many
j_call: TRBJ2-4
d_call: TRBD1
cdr3_nt: TGTGCCAGCAGTGAAAGGTTGCAGGGGGCGAGTGCCAAAAACATTCAGTACTTC
cdr3_aa: CASSERLQGASAKNIQYF

cdr3_length: 16
v_call: TRBV11-1
clone_size: NA
j_call: TRBJ2-5
d_call: TRBD1
cdr3_nt: TGTGCCAGCAGCCCCAGGGGGTCCTACTCCTACAATGAGCGGTACTTC
cdr3_aa: CASSPRGSYSYNERYF

cdr3_length: 14
v_call: TRBV10-3
clone_size: many
j_call: TRBJ1-1
d_call: NA
cdr3_nt: TGTGCCATAGGGACGGGCCCTGTGGACACTGAAGCTTTCTTT
cdr3_aa: CAIGTGPVDTEAFF

cdr3_length: 18
v_call: TRBV5-1
clone_size: many
j_call: TRBJ2-2
d_call: NA
cdr3_nt: TGCGCCAGCAGCTTGGCCCGATACGGCAGGGGCGAAACCGGGGAGCTGTTTTTT
cdr3_aa: CASSLARYGRGETGELFF

cdr3_length: 16
v_call: TRBV5-1
clone_size: many
j_call: TRBJ1-2
d_call: NA
cdr3_nt: TGCGCCAGCAGCTTGTTGGGGGGCGTTCAACCTAGTGGCTACACCTTC
cdr3_aa: CASSLLGGVQPSGYTF

cdr3_length: 15
v_call: TRBV3-1
clone_size: many
j_call: TRBJ2-7
d_call: TRBD2
cdr3_nt: TGTGCCAGCAGCCCGCGGACTAGCTACTCCAACGAGCAGTACTTC
cdr3_aa: CASSPRTSYSNEQYF

cdr3_length: 15
v_call: TRBV6-2/TRBV6-3
clone_size: NA
j_call: TRBJ1-1
d_call: TRBD1
cdr3_nt: TGTGCCAGCAGTTACTCGAGGACAGGGCCGGCAGATGCTTTCTTT
cdr3_aa: CASSYSRTGPADAFF

cdr3_length: 13
v_call: TRBV3-1
clone_size: many
j_call: TRBJ1-1
d_call: NA
cdr3_nt: TGTGCCAGCAGCCAAGTAACCGACACTGAAGCTTTCTTT
cdr3_aa: CASSQVTDTEAFF

cdr3_length: 12
v_call: TRBV6-6
clone_size: NA
j_call: TRBJ2-1
d_call: NA
cdr3_nt: TGTGCCAGCAGTTACTACAACAATGAGCAGTTCTTC
cdr3_aa: CASSYYNNEQFF

cdr3_length: 14
v_call: TRBV10-3
clone_size: many
j_call: TRBJ2-7
d_call: TRBD2
cdr3_nt: TGTGCCATCAGCCCTCAGCGGGGGGCATACGAGCAGTACTTC
cdr3_aa: CAISPQRGAYEQYF

cdr3_length: 16
v_call: TRBV6-5
clone_size: few
j_call: TRBJ2-7
d_call: NA
cdr3_nt: TGTGCCAGCAGTTTAGTAGGTGGGGGCTCCTACAATGAGCAGTACTTC
cdr3_aa: CASSLVGGGSYNEQYF

cdr3_length: 12
v_call: TRBV20-1
clone_size: many
j_call: TRBJ1-2
d_call: TRBD1
cdr3_nt: TGCAGTGCACCCACAGGGGAGGGTGGCTACACCTTC
cdr3_aa: CSAPTGEGGYTF

cdr3_length: 23
v_call: TRBV20-1
clone_size: few
j_call: TRBJ2-6
d_call: NA
cdr3_nt: TGCAGTGCTGTTTCGAGATTTCCTCCAGGCCGCGGTGTCAATCTCTCTGGGGCCAACGTCCTGACTTTC
cdr3_aa: CSAVSRFPPGRGVNLSGANVLTF

cdr3_length: 13
v_call: TRBV6-1
clone_size: NA
j_call: TRBJ1-1
d_call: NA
cdr3_nt: TGTGCCAGCAGGAAGAACCTGGCAGGGGAAGCTTTCTTT
cdr3_aa: CASRKNLAGEAFF

cdr3_length: 14
v_call: TRBV6-5
clone_size: NA
j_call: TRBJ2-1
d_call: NA
cdr3_nt: TGTGCCAGCATGGGACTCGCAGACTTGGAGACCCAGTTCTTC
cdr3_aa: CASMGLADLETQFF

cdr3_length: 14
v_call: TRBV6-5
clone_size: many
j_call: TRBJ1-1
d_call: NA
cdr3_nt: TGTGCCAGCAGTTACTCGGGGAGAAACACTGAAGCTTTCTTT
cdr3_aa: CASSYSGRNTEAFF

cdr3_length: 14
v_call: TRBV6-2/TRBV6-3
clone_size: few
j_call: TRBJ1-5
d_call: TRBD1
cdr3_nt: TGTGCCAGCAGTTGGACAGGCCTCAATCAGCCCCAGCATTTT
cdr3_aa: CASSWTGLNQPQHF

cdr3_length: 14
v_call: TRBV28
clone_size: NA
j_call: TRBJ1-2
d_call: NA
cdr3_nt: TGTGCCAGCAGTTGGACCTTGGCCTATGATGGCTACACCTTC
cdr3_aa: CASSWTLAYDGYTF

cdr3_length: 14
v_call: TRBV9
clone_size: NA
j_call: TRBJ1-1
d_call: NA
cdr3_nt: TGTGCCAGCAGCGTAGGGACGGTAAACACTGAAGCTTTCTTT
cdr3_aa: CASSVGTVNTEAFF

cdr3_length: 16
v_call: TRBV25-1
clone_size: few
j_call: TRBJ2-2
d_call: NA
cdr3_nt: TGTGCCAGCAGTGAAAGAAGGGCGGCGAACACCGGGGAGCTGTTTTTT
cdr3_aa: CASSERRAANTGELFF

cdr3_length: 12
v_call: TRBV7-9
clone_size: many
j_call: TRBJ1-1
d_call: NA
cdr3_nt: TGTGCCAGCAGCTTAGGGTCGGCTGAAGCTTTCTTT
cdr3_aa: CASSLGSAEAFF

cdr3_length: 18
v_call: TRBV6-5
clone_size: few
j_call: TRBJ1-6
d_call: NA
cdr3_nt: TGTGCCAGCAGTTACTCGATTCCAGGAAGCTCCTATAATTCACCCCTCCACTTT
cdr3_aa: CASSYSIPGSSYNSPLHF

cdr3_length: 18
v_call: TRBV3-1
clone_size: NA
j_call: TRBJ2-2
d_call: NA
cdr3_nt: TGTGCCAGCAGCCAAGATAGGGCAGGGGTTTTGAATACCGGGGAGCTGTTTTTT
cdr3_aa: CASSQDRAGVLNTGELFF

cdr3_length: 14
v_call: TRBV6-1
clone_size: many
j_call: TRBJ2-7
d_call: NA
cdr3_nt: TGTGCCAGCCTTATGATGACACTGGGGTACGAGCAGTACTTC
cdr3_aa: CASLMMTLGYEQYF

cdr3_length: 17
v_call: TRBV7-2
clone_size: NA
j_call: TRBJ2-5
d_call: TRBD2
cdr3_nt: TGTGCCAGCAGCATCCCGGGACTAGCGGGGGACCCTGAGACCCAGTACTTC
cdr3_aa: CASSIPGLAGDPETQYF

cdr3_length: 13
v_call: TRBV2
clone_size: NA
j_call: TRBJ2-3
d_call: NA
cdr3_nt: TGTGCCGGGCAGGGGACTAGCACAGATACGCAGTATTTT
cdr3_aa: CAGQGTSTDTQYF

cdr3_length: 14
v_call: TRBV12-3/TRBV12-4
clone_size: NA
j_call: TRBJ1-2
d_call: TRBD1
cdr3_nt: TGTGCCAGCAGTTTAGGGACAGGGGCGGCTGGCTACACCTTC
cdr3_aa: CASSLGTGAAGYTF

cdr3_length: 15
v_call: TRBV6-6
clone_size: many
j_call: TRBJ2-1
d_call: NA
cdr3_nt: TGTGCCAGCAGTTACTCCCCGGGGGCATACAATGAGCAGTTCTTC
cdr3_aa: CASSYSPGAYNEQFF

cdr3_length: 13
v_call: TRBV15
clone_size: NA
j_call: TRBJ2-7
d_call: NA
cdr3_nt: TGTGCCACCAGCAGGGACCTTTCCTACGAGCAGTACTTC
cdr3_aa: CATSRDLSYEQYF

cdr3_length: 15
v_call: TRBV6-5
clone_size: NA
j_call: TRBJ2-7
d_call: TRBD1
cdr3_nt: TGTGCCAGCATCCGGTCGGGACAGGGTAAATACGAGCGGTACTTC
cdr3_aa: CASIRSGQGKYERYF

cdr3_length: 15
v_call: TRBV15
clone_size: many
j_call: TRBJ2-1
d_call: TRBD1
cdr3_nt: TGTGCCACCAGCGGACAAGGGGGCCGGGGAAATGAGCAGTTCTTC
cdr3_aa: CATSGQGGRGNEQFF

cdr3_length: 15
v_call: TRBV20-1
clone_size: many
j_call: TRBJ2-3
d_call: NA
cdr3_nt: TGCAGTGCTAGAGATCCCCAGCGTAGCACAGATACGCAGTATTTT
cdr3_aa: CSARDPQRSTDTQYF

cdr3_length: 15
v_call: TRBV3-1
clone_size: NA
j_call: TRBJ2-1
d_call: NA
cdr3_nt: TGTGCCAGCAGCCAAGCTCGGTCACAAGGAGGTGAGCAGTTCTTC
cdr3_aa: CASSQARSQGGEQFF

cdr3_length: 15
v_call: TRBV6-6
clone_size: many
j_call: TRBJ2-7
d_call: TRBD1
cdr3_nt: TGTGCCAGCAGCCGCCCCAGGGGGCCCTCCTACGAGCAGTACTTC
cdr3_aa: CASSRPRGPSYEQYF